The 21 T cell receptor beta chains below were found in one sample sequenced in a study of blood T cell repertoires in COVID-19. The protocol was immunoSEQ multiplex PCR, while the TCRdb copy is restricted to in-frame clones and leaves out a portion. The sample lists about 140,000 clones, over 85% occurring once. Sequencing input: peripheral blood. Receptors originate from a human donor in a cohort sampled during active COVID-19.

This clone has just one count. The chain joins TRBV11-2 to TRBJ2-1; 11 bases are shared with TRBD2. The CDR3 extends over 15 amino acids. Germline trimming cut 3 bases from V and 6 bases from J; bases unmatched to any gene: 4. Germline V gives CDR1 SGHAT, CDR2 FQNNGV. The CDR3 DNA is TGTGCCAGCAGCTTTAGCGGGGGGGCCCTCAATGAGCAGTTCTTC. It translates to CASSFSGGALNEQFF.

The V call is TRBV5-6, the J call TRBJ1-4; 12 positions agree with TRBD1. J was trimmed by 10 bases and V by 4 bases; bases with no gene match: 5. The germline V gene has CDR1 SGHDT and CDR2 YYEEEE. CDR3 length equals 14 residues. Here the CDR3 reads CASSAGTGGGKLFF. CDR3 DNA sequence: TGTGCCAGCAGCGCCGGGACAGGGGGCGGAAAACTGTTTTTT.

This clone has a single count. The CDR3 reads CASSLSPGSYNEQFF. In DNA form, the CDR3 reads TGCGCCAGCAGCTTGTCCCCAGGGTCTTACAATGAGCAGTTCTTC. The chain employs TRBV5-1 and TRBJ2-1; a weak D match, TRBD1 (5 bases). CDR1 is SGHRS and CDR2 is YFSETQ in the germline V gene. V lost 1 base and J lost 4, with 12 bases in between. The CDR3 runs 15 residues.

The rearrangement links TRBV30 to TRBJ1-5; 10 nucleotides line up with TRBD1. Trimming took 1 base from V and 6 from J; bases not matched to a gene: 6. CDR1 is GTSNPN and CDR2 is SVGIG in the germline V gene (reference sequence). This CDR3 comprises 15 residues. CDR3: CAWSDRGQGFQPQHF. In nucleotides, the CDR3 is TGTGCCTGGAGTGACAGGGGACAGGGGTTTCAGCCCCAGCATTTT. Full variable domain (outside the CDR3, taken from reference TRBV30 and TRBJ1-5): SQTIHQWPATLVQPVGSPLSLECTVEGTSNPNLYWYRQAAGRGLQLLFYSVGIGQISSEVPQNLSASRPQDRQFILSSKKLLLSDSGFYLCAWSDRGQGFQPQHFGDGTRLSIL.

V is TRBV6-1 and J is TRBJ2-7; TRBD2 matches at 11 bases. J gave up 3 bases and V 2 bases, and 9 bases lay outside the gene matches. The CDR3 length is 17 residues. Germline assignment: CDR1 MNHNS and CDR2 SASEGT. CDR3 nucleotide sequence: TGTGCCAGCAGTGAATTGGTGGGGACTAGCGGCTTCTACGAGCAGTACTTC. Translating it yields CASSELVGTSGFYEQYF.

This clone was observed once. The chain joins TRBV3-1 (or the pseudogene TRBV3-2) to TRBJ1-2; possibly TRBD1 for D (5 bases). Trimming took off 0 bases at V and 2 bases at J, with 13 bases between the two ends. The V gene's germline CDR1 is LGHDT and CDR2 YNNKEL (reference sequence). The CDR3 extends over 16 amino acids. CDR3 DNA: TGTGCCAGCAGCCAAGAGGGGCTTCGGGGGAACTATGGCTACACCTTC. Protein product: CASSQEGLRGNYGYTF.

The genes are TRBV7-9 and TRBJ1-1; D possibly corresponds to TRBD1 (6 bases). Trimming took 7 bases from V and 3 from J, leaving 15 bases between them. Germline V CDR1 and CDR2: SEHNR, FQNEAQ (reference sequence). The CDR3 consists of 14 residues. The CDR3 region has the DNA TGTGCCAGCAAAAAAACAGGGTCGGACACTGAAGCTTTCTTT. Translation gives CASKKTGSDTEAFF.

The chain couples TRBV27 to TRBJ2-7, with 8 bases that match TRBD1. The germline gives CDR1 MNHEY, CDR2 SMNVEV (reference sequence). CDR3 length: 14 amino acids. The V gene end was trimmed by 6 bases and the J gene end by 7 bases; junction bases not matched to a gene: 11. Here the CDR3 reads CASRRGDRFGEQYF. The CDR3, as DNA: TGTGCCAGCAGGAGGGGGGACAGGTTTGGTGAGCAGTACTTC.

This sequence joins TRBV12-3 or TRBV12-4 and TRBJ2-7; perhaps TRBD1 as D (6 bases). The CDR3 is 13 residues long. The V end was cut by 3 bases, the J end by 5 bases, with 11 bases between. The CDR3 DNA is TGTGCCAGCAGTTTCAGAGGGGGAAACGAGCAGTACTTC. This codes for CASSFRGGNEQYF.

This sequence joins TRBV29-1 and TRBJ1-2, with TRBD1 as a possible D gene (6 bases). Germline CDR1 SQVTM, CDR2 ANQGSEA. The CDR3 runs 13 residues. With 4 bases removed from V and 2 bases from J, the gap between germline ends came to 11 bases. The CDR3 nucleotides read TGCAGCGTTGTCCACAGGGAAAACTATGGCTACACCTTC. Amino acid sequence: CSVVHRENYGYTF.

This clone was observed a few times. The chain has TRBV29-1 and TRBJ1-1; D is perhaps TRBD1 (5 bases). The CDR3 is 13 residues long. Trimming pared 7 bases from V and 3 bases from J, leaving 15 bases between. CDR1 is SQVTM, CDR2 ANQGSEA, per germline. In nucleotides, the CDR3 is TGCAGCGCCGTGGACATGGGGCACACTGAAGCTTTCTTT. This gives the protein CSAVDMGHTEAFF. The whole variable domain, remainder taken from reference TRBV29-1 and TRBJ1-1, is SAVISQKPSRDICQRGTSLTIQCQVDSQVTMMFWYRQQPGQSLTLIATANQGSEATYESGFVIDKFPISRPNLTFSTLTVSNMSPEDSSIYLCSAVDMGHTEAFFGQGTRLTVV.

There are a few counts of this clone. The chain uses TRBV20-1 and TRBJ2-7, with a possible D match to TRBD1 (6 bases). The V gene's germline CDR1 is DFQATT and CDR2 SNEGSKA (reference sequence). There are 12 residues in the CDR3. V shed 3 bases and J shed 3 bases, with 9 bases lying between them. CDR3 sequence (DNA): TGCAGTGCTAGTAGGACAGACTACGAGCAGTACTTC. Amino acids: CSASRTDYEQYF.

The chain carries TRBV9 and TRBJ2-1, with TRBD2 identical over 7 bases. The germline V gene has CDR1 SGDLS and CDR2 YYNGEE. This CDR3 spans 16 amino acids. Trimming cost V 3 bases and J 2 bases; bases outside gene matches: 8. CDR3 bases: TGTGCCAGCAGCGCTGGGGGTAGCGGGCCCTACAATGAGCAGTTCTTC. Translated, it gives CASSAGGSGPYNEQFF.

The J gene is TRBJ2-7, the V gene TRBV7-8; D perhaps matches TRBD2 (5 bases). This CDR3 is 16 amino acids long. Germline assignment: CDR1 SGHVS and CDR2 FQNEAQ. Trimming left V 1 base short and J 0 bases short, with 13 bases between. The DNA of the CDR3 is TGTGCCAGCAGCTTAGGTTTGGCAGGACTCTCCTACGAGCAGTACTTC. Protein: CASSLGLAGLSYEQYF.

V is TRBV20-1 and J is TRBJ1-6, with D maybe TRBD1 (5 bases). V gave up 3 bases and J gave up 8 bases, with 11 bases separating them. Germline loops: CDR1 DFQATT, CDR2 SNEGSKA (reference sequence). There are 13 residues in the CDR3. Here the CDR3 reads CSASLVGDSPLHF. DNA of the CDR3: TGCAGTGCTAGTTTGGTAGGGGATTCACCCCTCCACTTT.

The chain joins TRBV6-1 to TRBJ2-3; TRBD2 matches at 11 bases. This CDR3 contains 18 residues. Germline CDR1 and CDR2: MNHNS and SASEGT. V was clipped by 3 bases and J by 5 bases; unmatched bases: 13. CDR3 region: CASSDYDSSGGAKDTQYF. The CDR3 DNA sequence: TGTGCCAGCAGTGATTATGACAGTAGCGGGGGGGCCAAAGATACGCAGTATTTT.

This clone was found a few times. V is TRBV18 and J is TRBJ2-1; maybe TRBD2 (5 bases). The V gene lost 1 base and the J gene lost 6 bases, with 19 bases spanning the gap. Germline V lookup: CDR1 KGHSH, CDR2 LQKENI. The length of the CDR3 is 17 residues. The CDR3 nucleotides read TGTGCCAGCTCACCACTACTCGTACGGGGTCGATCCAATGAGCAGTTCTTC. This gives the protein CASSPLLVRGRSNEQFF.

This chain joins TRBV5-1 and TRBJ1-2; unclear D gene. Per germline, CDR1 SGHRS and CDR2 YFSETQ. This CDR3 region has 15 residues. Deletions cut 3 bases from V and 4 bases from J, with 16 bases between. CDR3 in DNA: TGCGCCAGCAGCTGGATGACATCTCTGGGCTATGGCTACACCTTC. Translating it yields CASSWMTSLGYGYTF.

The chain has TRBV15 and TRBJ1-2; 9 positions agree with TRBD1. Germline CDR1 reads LNHNV; CDR2 reads YYDKDF (reference sequence). With V trimmed by 0 bases and J by 4 bases, 6 bases remained unmatched. CDR3 size: 16 residues. The CDR3 coding sequence is TGTGCCACCAGCAGAGATCCGGGACAGGGCCTCTATGGCTACACCTTC. The encoded protein is CATSRDPGQGLYGYTF.

The chain couples TRBV20-1 to TRBJ1-1; D gene ambiguous. Germline lookup yields CDR1 DFQATT and CDR2 SNEGSKA (reference sequence). The CDR3 extends over 11 amino acids. V lost 0 bases and J 13 bases, leaving 12 bases between the germline ends. The CDR3 region is CSARDWAVDFF. Here the CDR3 DNA reads TGCAGTGCTAGAGACTGGGCAGTTGATTTCTTT.

This chain connects TRBV7-6 to TRBJ2-1, with 7 nucleotides matching TRBD1. Germline V lookup: CDR1 SGHVS, CDR2 FNYEAQ. The V and J ends lost 6 bases and 6 bases, in that order; junction bases with no gene match: 5. The length of the CDR3 is 13 residues. CDR3 in DNA: TGTGCCAGCAGGGGAGCAGGGGGCAATGAGCAGTTCTTC. Translating gives CASRGAGGNEQFF. Combining the CDR3 with reference TRBV7-6 and TRBJ2-1 gives the whole variable domain GAGVSQSPRYKVTKRGQDVALRCDPISGHVSLYWYRQALGQGPEFLTYFNYEAQQDKSGLPNDRFSAERPEGSISTLTIQRTEQRDSAMYRCASRGAGGNEQFFGPGTRLTVL.